These 7 T cell receptor beta chains were all obtained from the same sample, sequenced in a study of cytomegalovirus exposure and HLA in healthy donors. Vbeta (60) and Jbeta (13) primers were used in the PCR. Here immunoSEQ multiplex PCR was the method, and the copy in TCRdb shows in-frame clones only, minus some. The sample has 150,000 to 180,000 clones, 80% seen once; the top ten hold approximately 5.6%. The sample was PBMCs. The receptors were sampled from a woman aged 40 to 50 in good health and CMV-seropositive.

The chain links TRBV5-6 to TRBJ2-7, with D maybe TRBD1 (6 bases). Per germline, CDR1 SGHDT and CDR2 YYEEEE. This CDR3 region has 14 residues. Trimming removed 3 bases at V and 0 bases at J, with 10 bases between. CDR3 sequence reads: CASSYPGDSYEQYF. The CDR3 DNA is TGTGCCAGCAGCTACCCAGGGGACTCCTACGAGCAGTACTTC. Full variable domain (rest looked up from reference TRBV5-6 and TRBJ2-7): DAGVTQSPTHLIKTRGQQVTLRCSPKSGHDTVSWYQQALGQGPQFIFQYYEEEERQRGNFPDRFSGHQFPNYSSELNVNALLLGDSALYLCASSYPGDSYEQYFGPGTRLTVT.

V usage is TRBV5-4 and J usage is TRBJ2-3, with 8 bases lining up with TRBD1. This CDR3 comprises 16 residues. V trimming: 4 bases; J trimming: 4 bases; junction bases outside the gene matches: 11. Germline V gene sequence: CDR1 SGHNT, CDR2 YYREEE (reference sequence). The CDR3 region is CASSRNRGLFSDTQYF. The CDR3 coding sequence is TGTGCCAGCAGCCGAAACAGGGGGTTATTTTCAGATACGCAGTATTTT.

The chain links TRBV18 to TRBJ1-1, with D unresolved. Germline CDR1 and CDR2: KGHSH and LQKENI. The germline V and J ends were trimmed by 4 bases and 3 bases, with 12 bases remaining between them. This CDR3 contains 14 residues. The CDR3 spells CASSLTLGDTEAFF. The CDR3 DNA reads TGTGCCAGCTCACTCACATTAGGAGACACTGAAGCTTTCTTT.

In its sample, this clone was seen once. The chain employs TRBV11-2 and TRBJ2-6; 9 bases are shared with TRBD1. The CDR3 consists of 18 residues. J gave up 0 bases and V 2 bases, and 5 bases lay outside the gene matches. Germline CDR1 and CDR2: SGHAT and FQNNGV. In DNA, the CDR3 is TGTGCCAGCAGCTTATACAGGGGGCGACGCTCTGGGGCCAACGTCCTGACTTTC. Its translation is CASSLYRGRRSGANVLTF.

The chain joins TRBV6-6 to TRBJ1-1; D possibly corresponds to TRBD1 (6 bases). V shed 7 bases and J shed 2 bases, with 14 bases lying between them. This CDR3 has 14 residues. CDR1 is MNHNY, CDR2 SVGAGI, per germline (reference sequence). The CDR3 is CASTLTGQNTEAFF. The CDR3 bases are TGTGCCAGCACCCTGACAGGCCAAAACACTGAAGCTTTCTTT.

The rearrangement uses TRBV5-1 and TRBJ2-1; D is uncertain. CDR3 length: 12 residues. V was shortened by 1 base and J by 5 bases, with 4 bases between the two germline ends. Germline values: CDR1 SGHRS, CDR2 YFSETQ. CDR3 region: CASSLINNEQFF. The CDR3 bases are TGCGCCAGCAGCTTGATTAACAATGAGCAGTTCTTC.

This chain uses TRBV5-1 with TRBJ2-7; TRBD2 aligns across 9 bases. With V trimmed by 0 bases and J by 2 bases, 3 bases remained unmatched. Looked up from germline, CDR1 is SGHRS and CDR2 is YFSETQ. The CDR3 covers 15 residues. In DNA form, the CDR3 reads TGCGCCAGCAGCTTGGAGATAGCGGGGGCCTACGAGCAGTACTTC. Encoded protein: CASSLEIAGAYEQYF.